This paragraph reports one TCR beta chain. What it recognizes is unknown. Sequencing was performed with immunoSEQ multiplex PCR; in TCRdb, only in-frame clones are kept and a portion is missing. This table holds about 55,000 clones, 90% found once. V shed 5 bases and J 5 bases; nucleotides not matched to a gene: 4. The CDR3 has 15 residues. Germline V gene lookup returns CDR1 MNHEY and CDR2 SMNVEV (reference sequence). This sample was taken from a study of cytomegalovirus exposure and HLA in healthy donors. The overall study: The approximately 110 validation repertoires, a later analysis reported, used the same platform as the roughly 730 repertoires from the first cohort.

General study results and limits: Some TCR beta chains (around 160 of them) were listed as cytomegalovirus-associated. The classifier reportedly diagnosed cytomegalovirus status with high specificity and sensitivity. There were three CMV-associated chains whose specificity for CMV antigens was confirmed in vitro.

This clonotype was obtained from a man aged 18-30 years in good health and CMV-seronegative. The rearrangement uses TRBV27 and TRBJ2-2; 11 nucleotides agree with TRBD2. Sequenced input: PBMCs. CDR3 DNA sequence: TGTGCCAGCAGTCCCGGGACTAGCGGAACCGGGGAGCTGTTTTTT. Translating it yields CASSPGTSGTGELFF.